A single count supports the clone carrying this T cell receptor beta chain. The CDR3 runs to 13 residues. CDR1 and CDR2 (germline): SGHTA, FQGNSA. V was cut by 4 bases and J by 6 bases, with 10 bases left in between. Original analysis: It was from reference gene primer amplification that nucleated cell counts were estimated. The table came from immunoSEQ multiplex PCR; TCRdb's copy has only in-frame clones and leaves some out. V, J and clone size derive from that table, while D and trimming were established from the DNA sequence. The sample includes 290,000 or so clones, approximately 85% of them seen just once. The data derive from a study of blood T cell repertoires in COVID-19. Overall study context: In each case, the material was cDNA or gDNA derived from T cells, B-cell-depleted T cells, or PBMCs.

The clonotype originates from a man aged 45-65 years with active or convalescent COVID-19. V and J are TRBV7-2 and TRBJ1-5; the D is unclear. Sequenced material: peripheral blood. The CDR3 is CASSSAAGQPQHF. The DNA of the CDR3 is TGTGCCAGCAGCTCCGCCGCGGGTCAGCCCCAGCATTTT.